Described below is a single T cell receptor beta chain sequence and its context. This clonotype has more than one count but fewer than ten. Its antigen is not yet known. No base quality values were provided; no much bigger clone lies one nucleotide off. This record belongs to a study of T cell repertoires in cytomegalovirus infection (dated 2019 in TCRdb). A note on the overall study: Alongside well-studied HLA-B-restricted epitopes, the peptide stimulations were aimed at recently identified HLA-C-restricted CMV epitopes, whose presentation resists viral immunomodulation. Donor HLA type was relevant to the analysis, as public TCR beta signatures indicated carriage of CMV infection together with the matching HLA type.

Read against the paper, the sample's treatment or condition label means: in vitro stimulation with specific CMV peptide epitopes to enrich CMV-specific T cells. Overall study results and their limits: Cumulative frequency of public TCR beta family members discriminated carriers of CMV infection plus the relevant HLA type in this cohort and an independent 352-donor cohort. The ex vivo response was dominated by HLA-C-restricted CMV-specific TCR beta clonotypes, which also provided the single most frequent clonotype in two of eight donors.

The sequencer listed for this sample is Illumina HiSeq 1500. TCRdb's own reprocessing of the public reads used fastp at Q25 and MiXCR and kept productive beta chains. Each entry merges the rows of one CDR3 protein and shows their most common DNA and genes. The sample includes some 220,000 distinct CDR3 sequences, with 35% to 45% observed a single time. The top ten hold roughly three fifths of the sample. The sequences come from CD8+ T cells from cultured PBMCs, collected from culture after CMV antigen stimulation. This clonotype was sampled from a human donor in good health (CMV status not recorded). Some clones in this sample may be carry-over from other donors' samples.

CDR3 region: CASSGPRVRNTGELFF. The bases are TGTGCCAGCAGCGGACCCAGGGTTAGAAACACCGGGGAGCTGTTTTTT. The chain links TRBV11-2 with TRBJ2-2; D gene: possibly TRBD1, on 5 matching bases. CDR1 and CDR2 (SGHAT, FQNNGV) derive from the germline V gene. Inclusive of the bounding cysteine and phenylalanine, the CDR3 is 16 residues long. This entry keeps only the CDR3 DNA: 48 bases, framed from base 1. V was cut back by 5 bases and J by 2 bases, leaving a gap of 15 bases between them.